Listed here are 17 T cell receptor beta chains from one sample, sequenced in a study of Ad26.COV2.S vaccination and SARS-CoV-2 variants. This sample's treatment: around 19 received Ad26.COV2.S at low or high dose, single or two shots; 5 received placebo; per-sample allocation not given. Specimen acquisition occurred on day 63 following the initial vaccine or placebo injection. Data came from immunoSEQ multiplex PCR; TCRdb stores just in-frame clones and leaves some out. The table records hundreds of thousands of clones, about 89% of them present only once. Sequencing was performed on peripheral blood, taken in a trial of Ad26.COV2.S vaccine versus placebo. Source of these receptors: a person between 18 and 65 years old who received the Ad26.COV2.S COVID-19 vaccine or a placebo.

The chain couples TRBV28 to TRBJ1-4; D remains unclear. Germline V lookup: CDR1 MDHEN, CDR2 SYDVKM. The V end lost 6 bases, the J end lost 7 bases, and 9 bases lay between the germline ends. The CDR3 has 12 residues. In DNA form, the CDR3 reads TGTGCCAGCAGCTTACACGGTGAAAAACTGTTTTTT. Protein sequence: CASSLHGEKLFF.

V and J are TRBV25-1 and TRBJ1-2; maybe TRBD1 (5 bases). The V gene lost 0 bases and the J gene lost 6 bases, with 8 bases spanning the gap. Germline V gene sequence: CDR1 MGHDK, CDR2 SYGVNS. The CDR3 runs 13 residues. The CDR3 DNA follows: TGTGCCAGCAGTGAATACCAGGGCCATGGCTACACCTTC. Its translation: CASSEYQGHGYTF.

The gene calls are TRBV15 and TRBJ1-2; D may be TRBD1 (6 bases). Per germline, CDR1 LNHNV and CDR2 YYDKDF (reference sequence). CDR3 size: 13 residues. The V end lost 1 base, the J end lost 6 bases, and 9 bases lay between the germline ends. The CDR3 spells CATSRVAGDGYTF. CDR3 in DNA: TGTGCCACCAGCAGAGTTGCAGGGGATGGCTACACCTTC.

The CDR3 sequence: CAWTPAQGHGYTF. In DNA form, the CDR3 reads TGTGCCTGGACCCCGGCCCAGGGTCATGGCTACACCTTC. The rearrangement joins TRBV30 to TRBJ1-2; maybe TRBD1 (5 bases). The CDR3 contains 13 residues. Between the trimmed V and J ends, which lost 4 bases and 6 bases, there was a span of 15 bases. Germline V gives CDR1 GTSNPN, CDR2 SVGIG (reference sequence).

This clone showed up just a few times. An end of the junction differs from the germline gene, which may be a read error. The rearrangement links TRBV2 to TRBJ1-2, with a tentative D call TRBD1 (6 bases). The germline CDR1 and CDR2 sequences are SNHLY and FYNNEI. The CDR3 is made up of 14 amino acids. The CDR3 reads CASSAPHYRVEVSF. Here the CDR3 DNA reads TGTGCCAGCAGTGCTCCCCATTACAGGGTGGAAGTCTCCTTC.

V is TRBV5-6 and J is TRBJ2-7, with a possible D match to TRBD1 (6 bases). Germline assignment: CDR1 SGHDT and CDR2 YYEEEE. V gave up 4 bases and J gave up 3 bases, with 11 bases separating them. The CDR3 sequence is 13 residues long. CDR3 coding DNA: TGTGCCAGCAGCGTGGACAGTCTCTACGAGCAGTACTTC. Translated, it gives CASSVDSLYEQYF. Using reference TRBV5-6 and TRBJ2-7 for the parts outside the CDR3, the full variable domain is DAGVTQSPTHLIKTRGQQVTLRCSPKSGHDTVSWYQQALGQGPQFIFQYYEEEERQRGNFPDRFSGHQFPNYSSELNVNALLLGDSALYLCASSVDSLYEQYFGPGTRLTVT.

This chain joins TRBV30 and TRBJ1-2, with TRBD1 matching over 9 bases. Germline V gene data show CDR1 as GTSNPN and CDR2 as SVGIG (reference sequence). Trimming cost V 2 bases and J 2 bases; bases outside gene matches: 6. There are 15 residues in the CDR3. CDR3 sequence reads: CAWSPLDRGNYGYTF. The CDR3 DNA reads as TGTGCCTGGAGTCCACTTGACAGGGGGAACTATGGCTACACCTTC.

The chain uses TRBV9 and TRBJ1-3; D remains unclear. Germline lookup yields CDR1 SGDLS and CDR2 YYNGEE. Trimming cost V 3 bases and J 0 bases, with 7 bases left between them. This CDR3 contains 14 residues. DNA for the CDR3: TGTGCCAGCAGCGGAGCCCTCTCTGGAAACACCATATATTTT. This gives the protein CASSGALSGNTIYF.

The CDR3 DNA is TGTGCCAGCAGCCCCCGGACAGGGTTAGACACTGAAGCTTTCTTT. It yields the protein CASSPRTGLDTEAFF. The rearrangement joins TRBV3-1 (or the pseudogene TRBV3-2) to TRBJ1-1; TRBD1 agrees at 8 bases. Germline CDR1 LGHDT, CDR2 YNNKEL (reference sequence). This CDR3 is built from 15 residues. V lost 4 bases, J lost 3 bases, and 7 bases stayed unmatched.

The V call is TRBV4-1, the J call TRBJ1-5; D is unresolved. Trimming left V 2 bases short and J 2 bases short, with 13 bases between. Germline V gene lookup returns CDR1 MGHRA and CDR2 YSYEKL. The CDR3 sequence is 16 residues long. CDR3 loop: CASSQIYGPRNQPQHF. The CDR3 DNA reads TGCGCCAGCAGCCAAATCTATGGACCCCGCAATCAGCCCCAGCATTTT.

The chain combines TRBV3-1 (or the pseudogene TRBV3-2) with TRBJ2-7, with D hard to call. Germline loops: CDR1 LGHDT, CDR2 YNNKEL (reference sequence). This CDR3 contains 13 residues. Trimming left V 0 bases short and J 6 bases short, with 9 bases between. The CDR3 is CASSQDSGLEQYF. CDR3 DNA: TGTGCCAGCAGCCAAGACTCCGGGCTCGAGCAGTACTTC.

This clone appeared a single time. This chain joins TRBV7-9 and TRBJ1-4; 7 nucleotides match TRBD1. Germline values: CDR1 SEHNR, CDR2 FQNEAQ (reference sequence). This CDR3 contains 15 residues. The junction had 10 bases not matched to a gene; V was cut back by 4 bases and J by 8 bases. The CDR3 DNA reads as TGTGCCAGCAGCTCACAGACAGGGTTTGGGGAAAAACTGTTTTTT. Protein: CASSSQTGFGEKLFF. The full variable domain, with the rest looked up from reference TRBV7-9 and TRBJ1-4, is DTGVSQNPRHKITKRGQNVTFRCDPISEHNRLYWYRQTLGQGPEFLTYFQNEAQLEKSRLLSDRFSAERPKGSFSTLEIQRTEQGDSAMYLCASSSQTGFGEKLFFGSGTQLSVL.

Here the CDR3 DNA reads TGTGCCAGCTGCCGGACGGATTTGAACACTGAAGCTTTCTTT. Its translation: CASCRTDLNTEAFF. The chain is built from TRBV18 and TRBJ1-1, with unresolved D. The length of the CDR3 is 14 residues. Trimming shortened V by 7 bases and J by 0 bases, and 12 bases separated the two germline ends. CDR1 KGHSH and CDR2 LQKENI come from the germline V gene.

V is TRBV6-2 or TRBV6-3 and J is TRBJ2-1, with D hard to call. Germline-derived CDR1 and CDR2 are MNHEY and SVGEGT. V dropped 4 bases and J dropped 8 bases, with 18 bases sitting between them. The CDR3 consists of 15 residues. The CDR3 reads CASSSVTALVDEQFF. CDR3 in DNA: TGTGCCAGCAGTTCTGTTACAGCCTTAGTGGATGAGCAGTTCTTC.

In the case of this clone: Within the sample, other DNA sequences also encode this same CDR3. The chain links TRBV5-1 to TRBJ2-3; D not certain. Deletions cut 0 bases from V and 4 bases from J, with 3 bases between. Germline assignment: CDR1 SGHRS and CDR2 YFSETQ. The length of the CDR3 is 12 residues. This CDR3 reads CASSLVSDTQYF. The CDR3 bases are TGCGCCAGCAGCTTGGTATCAGATACGCAGTATTTT. Supplemented by reference TRBV5-1 and TRBJ2-3, the full variable domain reads KAGVTQTPRYLIKTRGQQVTLSCSPISGHRSVSWYQQTPGQGLQFLFEYFSETQRNKGNFPGRFSGRQFSNSRSEMNVSTLELGDSALYLCASSLVSDTQYFGPGTRLTVL.

This clone has a handful of counts. The chain has TRBV30 and TRBJ1-1; D may be TRBD1 (5 bases). The ends were cut back, 2 bases at V and 2 bases at J, with 12 bases in the middle. CDR1 is GTSNPN and CDR2 is SVGIG in the germline V gene (reference sequence). The CDR3 has 14 amino acids. The CDR3: CAWSRVRGNTEAFF. CDR3 in DNA: TGTGCCTGGAGTCGGGTTAGGGGAAACACTGAAGCTTTCTTT.

The chain carries TRBV4-3 and TRBJ2-5, with 9 bases matching TRBD1. Trimming at V came to 4 bases and at J to 6 bases, leaving 6 bases not matched to a gene. This CDR3 comprises 14 residues. The V gene's germline CDR1 is LGHNA and CDR2 YSLEER. The CDR3: CASSPGQGGKTQYF. Written as DNA, the CDR3 is TGCGCCAGCAGCCCGGGACAGGGAGGGAAGACCCAGTACTTC.